The 3 T cell receptor beta chains below were found in one sample sequenced in a study of regulatory T cells in long-lasting Graves disease. Noted time point: persistent/refractory GD, antithyroid drugs over 5 years with positive TRAb. PBMCs provided the RNA from which the TCR library was made. With iRepertoire HTBI primers and Arm-PCR of CDR3 regions, TCR beta libraries were built. Using its own MiXCR run on the multiplex PCR reads, TCRdb lists one record per CDR3 protein. This repertoire shows roughly 400,000 distinct CDR3 sequences, roughly 20% found once; its top ten account for less than 25%. The specimen was peripheral blood mononuclear cells (PBMCs), collected when the disease was refractory, from a patient treated with antithyroid drugs. All receptors come from a female donor with Graves disease.

This clonotype was picked up many times. The chain joins TRBV2 to TRBJ2-5; 11 bases line up with TRBD2. Trimming at V came to 8 bases and at J to 5 bases, leaving 10 bases not matched to a gene. This CDR3 spans 15 amino acids. Germline CDR1 SNHLY, CDR2 FYNNEI. CDR3 residues: CASGRLAGLGETQYF. CDR3 sequence (DNA): TGTGCCAGCGGCCGACTAGCGGGACTCGGGGAGACCCAGTACTTC.

The rearrangement uses TRBV28 and TRBJ2-2; possible D gene TRBD2, 6 bases. The V and J ends lost 4 bases and 0 bases respectively, with 15 bases between them. Germline V gene lookup returns CDR1 MDHEN and CDR2 SYDVKM. The CDR3 extends over 17 amino acids. The CDR3 DNA is TGTGCCAGCAGTTCCGGAGCGGGCCACCCGAACACCGGGGAGCTGTTTTTT. Translation: CASSSGAGHPNTGELFF.

This clonotype was counted between two and nine times. The CDR3 is CATSRGGTDQRSDTQYF. CDR3 bases: TGTGCCACCAGCAGAGGGGGGACGGATCAAAGATCAGATACGCAGTATTTT. The chain combines TRBV15 with TRBJ2-3; the D call may be TRBD1 or TRBD2 (5 bases each). This CDR3 region has 17 residues. V lost 1 base and J lost 4, with 18 bases in between. The germline V gene encodes CDR1 LNHNV and CDR2 YYDKDF (reference sequence).